What follows are 13 T cell receptor beta chains derived from one specimen sequenced in a study of cytotoxic CD8 clonotypes in ibrutinib-treated CLL. Only in-frame clones appear in the TCRdb table, and some are missing; sequencing was by immunoSEQ multiplex PCR. Of over 200,000 clones listed, about three quarters are singletons. This sample comprised PBMCs, obtained after 12 months of ibrutinib treatment. The receptors originated from a human donor with chronic lymphocytic leukemia.

The J gene is TRBJ1-6, the V gene TRBV30; D is uncertain. CDR1 is GTSNPN and CDR2 is SVGIG in the germline V gene (reference sequence). Trimming removed 2 bases from V and 5 bases from J, with 10 bases in between. The CDR3 covers 14 residues. Here the CDR3 reads CAWSRYRDNSPLHF. CDR3 nucleotide sequence: TGTGCCTGGAGTAGGTACAGAGATAATTCACCCCTCCACTTT.

The chain has TRBV7-2 and TRBJ2-1, with D unclear. The V gene's germline CDR1 is SGHTA and CDR2 FQGNSA. The CDR3 consists of 13 residues. The germline V and J ends were trimmed by 0 bases and 6 bases, with 6 bases remaining between them. CDR3 sequence: CASSLAQGNEQFF. DNA of the CDR3: TGTGCCAGCAGCTTAGCCCAAGGCAATGAGCAGTTCTTC.

The rearrangement joins TRBV30 to TRBJ2-3; a possible D gene is TRBD2 (5 bases). V lost 1 base to trimming and J lost 9 bases, with 20 bases between them. The CDR3 is 15 residues long. Per the germline V gene, CDR1 is GTSNPN and CDR2 is SVGIG (reference sequence). CDR3 sequence: CAWSGRIGSVRTQYF. Here the CDR3 DNA reads TGTGCCTGGAGTGGGAGGATTGGGTCTGTGCGGACGCAGTATTTT.

The chain employs TRBV19 and TRBJ1-5; D not resolved. V was pared by 6 bases and J by 5 bases, with 20 bases between. The germline V gene has CDR1 LNHDA and CDR2 SQIVND (reference sequence). The CDR3 length is 16 residues. Written as DNA, the CDR3 is TGTGCCAGTAGGAACTATGACGGGCGCCGGGATCAGCCCCAGCATTTT. The encoded protein is CASRNYDGRRDQPQHF.

The chain has TRBV29-1 and TRBJ1-1; D uncertain. The CDR3 has 10 residues. Looked up from germline, CDR1 is SQVTM and CDR2 is ANQGSEA. The ends were cut back, 7 bases at V and 6 bases at J, with 9 bases in the middle. The DNA of the CDR3 is TGCAGCGCCGCGGACGCTGAAGCTTTCTTT. This gives the protein CSAADAEAFF.

This chain links TRBV6-6 with TRBJ1-4; 10 positions match TRBD1. Germline V gene data show CDR1 as MNHNY and CDR2 as SVGAGI (reference sequence). With V trimmed by 6 bases and J by 6 bases, 7 bases remained unmatched. The CDR3 contains 15 residues. The CDR3 loop reads CASSQAGTGDEKLFF. CDR3 nucleotides: TGTGCCAGCAGCCAAGCCGGGACAGGGGATGAAAAACTGTTTTTT.

The chain employs TRBV19 and TRBJ1-2; 7 bases align to TRBD1. V dropped 7 bases and J dropped 4; count of bases not matched to a gene: 12. Germline loops: CDR1 LNHDA, CDR2 SQIVND (reference sequence). The CDR3 spans 15 residues. Here the CDR3 reads CASIHDREGSYGYTF. The CDR3 nucleotides are TGTGCCAGTATCCATGACAGGGAGGGAAGCTATGGCTACACCTTC. Using reference TRBV19 and TRBJ1-2 for the parts outside the CDR3, the full variable domain is DGGITQSPKYLFRKEGQNVTLSCEQNLNHDAMYWYRQDPGQGLRLIYYSQIVNDFQKGDIAEGYSVSREKKESFPLTVTSAQKNPTAFYLCASIHDREGSYGYTFGSGTRLTVV.

The chain is built from TRBV6-6 and TRBJ2-7, with 12 nucleotides matching TRBD2. This CDR3 has 15 amino acids. The V gene's germline CDR1 is MNHNY and CDR2 SVGAGI (reference sequence). The V segment lost 5 bases and the J segment 3 bases; nucleotides outside the gene matches: 5. CDR3 nucleotides: TGTGCCAGCAGTGAGACTAGCGGGGGCCACTACGAGCAGTACTTC. It specifies CASSETSGGHYEQYF.

This clone was detected a few times. V gene TRBV19 combines with J gene TRBJ2-6; D might be TRBD2 (6 bases). The CDR3 has 17 amino acids. V was trimmed by 6 bases and J by 2 bases, leaving 17 bases between them. Germline-derived CDR1 and CDR2 are LNHDA and SQIVND (reference sequence). The CDR3 DNA follows: TGTGCCAGTAGCCCAAACCATCGGGGGACTGGGGCCAACGTCCTGACTTTC. This gives the protein CASSPNHRGTGANVLTF.

The J gene is TRBJ2-3, the V gene TRBV11-1, with D possibly being TRBD2 (5 bases). V was clipped by 1 base and J by 2 bases, with 10 bases between them. The germline gives CDR1 SGHAT, CDR2 FQDESV (reference sequence). This CDR3 spans 15 amino acids. CDR3 DNA: TGTGCCAGCAGCTTAGTACTCGGGAACACAGATACGCAGTATTTT. Protein product: CASSLVLGNTDTQYF.

The gene calls are TRBV6-6 and TRBJ1-2, with D uncertain. The germline V and J ends were trimmed by 6 bases and 0 bases, with 5 bases remaining between them. This CDR3 is 12 amino acids long. Germline V gene lookup returns CDR1 MNHNY and CDR2 SVGAGI (reference sequence). CDR3 in amino acids: CASRSPNYGYTF. The CDR3 DNA reads TGTGCCAGCAGATCGCCTAACTATGGCTACACCTTC.

This clone has a handful of counts. V gene TRBV9 combines with J gene TRBJ1-1, with D hard to call. Trimming removed 0 bases at V and 5 bases at J, with 11 bases between. The V gene's germline CDR1 is SGDLS and CDR2 YYNGEE. This CDR3 contains 14 residues. The CDR3 DNA sequence: TGTGCCAGCAGCGTAGCTACACGGGGAACTGAAGCTTTCTTT. The encoded protein is CASSVATRGTEAFF.

The rearrangement uses TRBV9 and TRBJ2-7; 9 positions match TRBD2. This CDR3 contains 15 residues. CDR1 and CDR2 (germline): SGDLS, YYNGEE. V shed 3 bases, J shed 5 bases, and the junction held 9 bases outside the gene matches. CDR3 nucleotides: TGTGCCAGCAGCGGCGGGGGGGGCGCATTGAACGAGCAGTACTTC. Protein: CASSGGGGALNEQYF.